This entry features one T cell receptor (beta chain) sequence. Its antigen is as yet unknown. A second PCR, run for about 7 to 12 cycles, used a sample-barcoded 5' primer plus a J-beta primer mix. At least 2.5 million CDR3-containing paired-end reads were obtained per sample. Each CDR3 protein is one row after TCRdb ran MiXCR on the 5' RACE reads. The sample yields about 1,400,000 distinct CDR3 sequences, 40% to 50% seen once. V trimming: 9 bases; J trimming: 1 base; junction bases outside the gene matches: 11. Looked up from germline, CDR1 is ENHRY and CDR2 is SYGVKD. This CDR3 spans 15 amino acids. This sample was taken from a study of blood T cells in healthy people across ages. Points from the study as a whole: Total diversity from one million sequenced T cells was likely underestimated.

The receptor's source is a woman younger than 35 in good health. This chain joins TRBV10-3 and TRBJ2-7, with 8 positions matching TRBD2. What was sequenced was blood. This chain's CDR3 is CAIRGREGTSYEQYF. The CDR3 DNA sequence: TGTGCCATTAGGGGCCGGGAGGGCACTTCCTACGAGCAGTACTTC.